Below are 11 T cell receptor beta chains sequenced from a single sample in a study of cytomegalovirus exposure and HLA in healthy donors (dated by TCRdb to between 2016 and 2019). The library was made by the immunoSEQ multiplex PCR assay. The multiplex PCR relied on a mix of 60 forward primers for TCR Vbeta segments and 13 reverse primers for TCR Jbeta segments. Held by TCRdb, this immuneACCESS table contains in-frame sequences only and omits some clones. Under half of the omission traces to an unresolved V gene where checked; the cause of the rest is unknown. The table for this sample lists 120,000 to 150,000 clones; more than 75% of them were counted only once. Together, the top ten hold approximately 1.8% of the sample. Sequenced sample: PBMCs. The receptors derive from a man aged 35 to 55 in good health and CMV-seronegative.

In its sample, this clone was seen a few times. This chain connects TRBV7-6 to TRBJ2-3; TRBD2 matches at 11 bases. The CDR3 is made up of 15 amino acids. CDR1 is SGHVS, CDR2 FNYEAQ, per germline. The junction had 5 bases not matched to a gene; V was cut back by 5 bases and J by 4 bases. The DNA of the CDR3 is TGTGCCAGCAGCCCCACTAGCGGGAGTTCAGATACGCAGTATTTT. Translation gives CASSPTSGSSDTQYF.

The chain links TRBV19 to TRBJ2-1, with D hard to call. Germline-derived CDR1 and CDR2 are LNHDA and SQIVND (reference sequence). V lost 6 bases to trimming and J lost 6 bases, with 12 bases between them. This CDR3 contains 13 residues. In DNA form, the CDR3 reads TGTGCCAGTAGGGAAAACCCGGGCAATGAGCAGTTCTTC. Protein sequence: CASRENPGNEQFF.

This clone was found a few times. V usage is TRBV29-1 and J usage is TRBJ2-6; 10 bases are shared with TRBD1. This CDR3 contains 18 residues. Trimming cost V 0 bases and J 3 bases; bases outside gene matches: 8. Germline loops: CDR1 SQVTM, CDR2 ANQGSEA. CDR3 bases: TGCAGCGTTGAAGATCTCCGACAGGGGGCGAATGGGGCCAACGTCCTGACTTTC. Translation gives CSVEDLRQGANGANVLTF.

This sequence joins TRBV28 and TRBJ2-5, with D uncertain. Trimming shortened V by 2 bases and J by 11 bases, and 12 bases separated the two germline ends. The germline V gene has CDR1 MDHEN and CDR2 SYDVKM. The CDR3 covers 12 residues. Here the CDR3 DNA reads TGTGCCAGCAGTTTAGGGCCCTTTGAGCAGTACTTC. It specifies CASSLGPFEQYF.

This clone was detected only once. CDR3 coding DNA: TGTGCCTGGGCACAAGGGGGAAATCAGCCCCAGCATTTT. Translation: CAWAQGGNQPQHF. The chain employs TRBV30 and TRBJ1-5; tentatively, D is TRBD1 (6 bases). This CDR3 region has 13 residues. Germline V lookup: CDR1 GTSNPN, CDR2 SVGIG (reference sequence). V lost 5 bases and J 4 bases, leaving 12 bases between the germline ends.

The V and J genes are TRBV4-1 and TRBJ1-5; weak D call: TRBD1 (6 bases). Deletions cut 1 base from V and 3 bases from J, with 16 bases between. This CDR3 is 17 amino acids long. CDR1 MGHRA and CDR2 YSYEKL come from the germline V gene. The CDR3 sequence: CASSQGRAGQSNQPQHF. The CDR3 bases are TGCGCCAGCAGCCAAGGTAGAGCTGGACAGTCCAATCAGCCCCAGCATTTT.

The chain recombines TRBV29-1 with TRBJ1-1; the D is unclear. The CDR3 totals 14 residues. V lost 2 bases, J lost 5 bases, and 15 bases lay in between. The germline V gene encodes CDR1 SQVTM and CDR2 ANQGSEA. The CDR3: CSVESRQRGTEAFF. DNA for the CDR3: TGCAGCGTTGAATCGCGGCAGAGAGGTACTGAAGCTTTCTTT.

V gene TRBV14 combines with J gene TRBJ2-5; no clear D gene. Per germline, CDR1 SGHDN and CDR2 FVKESK. The CDR3 contains 15 residues. Trimming cost V 1 base and J 1 base, with 10 bases left between them. The CDR3 coding sequence is TGTGCCAGCAGCCAAGTTAGGCAGGCCCAAGAGACCCAGTACTTC. As protein: CASSQVRQAQETQYF.

This clone occurred a few times. The genes are TRBV23-1 and TRBJ2-3; TRBD2 agrees at 8 bases. TRBV23-1 is marked as an open reading frame, function uncertain. J lost 2 bases, V lost 3 bases, and 7 bases had no gene match. The CDR3 totals 16 residues. CDR3 residues: CASSQGSGSHTDTQYF. The CDR3 nucleotides read TGCGCCAGCAGTCAGGGGAGCGGGAGCCACACAGATACGCAGTATTTT.

The chain carries TRBV11-2 and TRBJ2-1; D gene ambiguous. The V end lost 4 bases, the J end lost 0 bases, and 13 bases lay between the germline ends. The CDR3 is 16 residues long. CDR1 is SGHAT and CDR2 is FQNNGV in the germline V gene. The CDR3 region has the DNA TGTGCCAGCAGCTCCCAGGATGCGAGCTCCTACAATGAGCAGTTCTTC. It translates to CASSSQDASSYNEQFF.

V is TRBV6-1 and J is TRBJ2-7, with a possible D match to TRBD2 (6 bases). Looked up from germline, CDR1 is MNHNS and CDR2 is SASEGT. The length of the CDR3 is 16 residues. Trimming cost V 1 base and J 2 bases, with 15 bases left between them. The CDR3 region has the DNA TGTGCCAGCAGTGAAGGGGAAGGAGGGCACCCCTACGAGCAGTACTTC. Translating gives CASSEGEGGHPYEQYF.